This record covers a single TCR beta chain. This clone appeared a few times. Its specific antigen is unknown. There are no base qualities to consult, and no much larger clone falls within one base. TCRbeta CDR3 regions were amplified from genomic DNA using the immunoSEQ Assay, a bias-controlled multiplex PCR. Regarding the original processing steps: Within the assay, amplification of reference gene primers was used to estimate how many nucleated cells each sample contained. To quantify the absolute abundance of each unique TCRbeta CDR3 rearrangement, sequence reads were collapsed and filtered. Productive Simpson clonality was computed per sample as the square root of Simpson's diversity index over productive rearrangements. What TCRdb holds here is the immuneACCESS table cut down to in-frame rearrangements. Part of the clones is not present; checked against another copy, under half of the missing clones reflect an unresolved V gene, and the others are unexplained. V, J and clone size reflect that table, while D and trimming were determined from the DNA. The sample data list 400,000 or so clones, and around 90% of these were observed just once. Roughly 0.87% of the sample is taken by the ten largest.

This entry comes from a study of blood T cell repertoires in COVID-19 (TCRdb year 2020). Context from the whole study: Collaborator samples came from the United States, Italy and Spain and covered acute and convalescent phases of COVID-19. The material from the prospective study consisted of cDNA or gDNA derived from T cells, B-cell-depleted T cells, or PBMCs. The dataset comprised deeply sampled blood TCRbeta repertoires from subjects exposed to, actively infected with, or recovered from COVID-19. The repertoires were made available in a free public database intended to serve as a resource for research on the immune response to SARS-CoV-2. The samples were drawn from the first 160 participants of the ongoing ImmuneRACE study and from 1,254 subjects provided by 6 global collaborators. Sample metadata almost always included a de-identified subject ID, COVID-19 status, age in years and sex. Where available, HLA class I and class II types were taken from metadata supplied by the sample provider and were not determined by assay-based typing.

The paper's findings and limits, for the study overall: The amount of clinical and demographic metadata varied by source and participant and was provided uncurated.

One collaborating source in Seattle enrolled patients during active infection and followed them longitudinally through the course of disease. The collaborating institutions used their own protocols to collect whole blood in K2EDTA tubes. Collaborator samples were shipped for TCRbeta analysis as frozen whole blood, isolated PBMCs, or DNA extracted from either sample type. The CDR3 runs 14 residues from the cysteine to the phenylalanine. The only DNA kept is the CDR3, 42 bases in frame from the first base. From a lookup of the germline V gene, CDR1 and CDR2 are SGHTA and FQGTGA. V is pared back by 8 bases and J by 2 bases, with 16 bases lying between the germline termini.

The chain employs TRBV7-3 and TRBJ2-7; TRBD2 is possibly the D segment (6 matching bases). Sequencing input: peripheral blood. The source is a man aged 18 to 35 with COVID-19, enrolled during active disease. The CDR3 corresponds to CASSPGTSPYEQYF. The base sequence is TGTGCCAGCTCCCCAGGGACTTCACCCTACGAGCAGTACTTC.